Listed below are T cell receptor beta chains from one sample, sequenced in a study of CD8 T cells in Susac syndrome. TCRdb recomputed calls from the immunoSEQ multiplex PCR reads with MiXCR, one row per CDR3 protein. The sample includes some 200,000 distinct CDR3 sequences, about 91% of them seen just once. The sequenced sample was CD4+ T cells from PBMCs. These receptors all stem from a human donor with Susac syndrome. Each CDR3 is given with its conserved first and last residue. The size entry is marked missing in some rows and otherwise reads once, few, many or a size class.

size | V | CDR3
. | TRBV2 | CASGRTVNTEAFF
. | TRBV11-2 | CASSLVEGREQFF
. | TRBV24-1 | CATSDRDRGRQETQYF
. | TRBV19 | CASSTQTSGRPEQYF
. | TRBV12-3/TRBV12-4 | CASSSAGGFLSYEQYF
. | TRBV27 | CASSLSSSGARNYEQYF
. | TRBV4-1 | CASSQDLWGSYNEQFF
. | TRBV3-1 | CASSAQYTEAFF
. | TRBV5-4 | CASSLEHTDTQYF
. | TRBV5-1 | CASSGGDYNYGYTF
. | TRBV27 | CASSPWDRGQGYTF
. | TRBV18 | CASSPTSNEQFF
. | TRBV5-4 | CASSLATGMNIQYF
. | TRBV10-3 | CAISTIDGVVHEQYF
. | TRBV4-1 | CASSQGGGSNQPQHF
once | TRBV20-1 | CSARDGAFF
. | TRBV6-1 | CASSDGTARGYEQYF
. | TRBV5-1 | CASSLETGIEAFF
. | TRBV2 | CASSRAGENIQYF
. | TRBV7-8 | CASRRTSYDEQFF
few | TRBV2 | CASSAQETQYF
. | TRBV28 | CASSFQNTGELFF
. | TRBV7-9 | CASSLGGARAFF
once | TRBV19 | CASSGQKGTEAFF
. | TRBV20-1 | CSADRDADTQYF
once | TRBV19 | CASSGQESSYEQYF
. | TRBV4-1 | CASSQDTGRGARSYNEQFF
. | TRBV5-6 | CASSLSSAGTRSSYNSPLHF
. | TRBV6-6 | CASSYEGQSSNYGYTF
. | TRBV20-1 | CSAQEYPEAFF
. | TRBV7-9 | CASSQSGDEQYF
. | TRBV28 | CASSLLKGVFTYEQYF
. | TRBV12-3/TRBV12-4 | CASSESGGANNEQFF
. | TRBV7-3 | CASSHREAGELFF
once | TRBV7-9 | CASSPRQGADYGYTF
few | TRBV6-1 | CASRQPHSETQYF
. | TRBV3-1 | CASSLGAEGGEQYF
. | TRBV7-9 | CASSPRTDGETQYF
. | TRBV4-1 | CASSPQGGSRTYEQYF
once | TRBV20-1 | CSAGQPNEKLFF
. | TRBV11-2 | CASSFTSGVNTGELFF
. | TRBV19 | CASPRDSSYNEQFF
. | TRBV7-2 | CASSHQINRGQGNTEAFF
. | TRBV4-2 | CASSQVVGQGETQYF
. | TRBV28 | CASSFHGRSSYNEQFF
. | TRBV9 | CASSRFKNTEAFF
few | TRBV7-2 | CASSLEQGREQYF
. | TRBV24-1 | CATSEAKGQGARETQYF
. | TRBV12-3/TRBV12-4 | CASTNRQGNTGELFF